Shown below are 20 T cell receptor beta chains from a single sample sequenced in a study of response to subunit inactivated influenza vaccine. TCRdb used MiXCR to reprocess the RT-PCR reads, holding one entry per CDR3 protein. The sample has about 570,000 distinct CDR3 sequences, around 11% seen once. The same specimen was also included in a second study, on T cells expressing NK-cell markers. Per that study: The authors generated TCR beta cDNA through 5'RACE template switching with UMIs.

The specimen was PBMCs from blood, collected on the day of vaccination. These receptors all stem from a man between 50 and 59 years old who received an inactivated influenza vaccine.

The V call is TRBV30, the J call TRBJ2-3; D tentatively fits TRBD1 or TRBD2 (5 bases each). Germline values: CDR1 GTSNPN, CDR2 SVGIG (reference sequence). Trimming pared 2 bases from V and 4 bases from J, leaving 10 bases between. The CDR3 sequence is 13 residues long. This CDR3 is CAWSPGTPDTQYF. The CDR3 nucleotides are TGTGCCTGGAGTCCCGGGACCCCAGATACGCAGTATTTT. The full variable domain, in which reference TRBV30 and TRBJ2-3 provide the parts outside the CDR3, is SQTIHQWPATLVQPVGSPLSLECTVEGTSNPNLYWYRQAAGRGLQLLFYSVGIGQISSEVPQNLSASRPQDRQFILSSKKLLLSDSGFYLCAWSPGTPDTQYFGPGTRLTVL.

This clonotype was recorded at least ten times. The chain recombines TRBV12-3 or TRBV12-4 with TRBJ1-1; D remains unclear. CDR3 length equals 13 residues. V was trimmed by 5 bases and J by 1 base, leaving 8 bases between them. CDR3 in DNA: TGTGCCAGCAGTCCCGACGGGAACACTGAAGCTTTCTTT. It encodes CASSPDGNTEAFF.

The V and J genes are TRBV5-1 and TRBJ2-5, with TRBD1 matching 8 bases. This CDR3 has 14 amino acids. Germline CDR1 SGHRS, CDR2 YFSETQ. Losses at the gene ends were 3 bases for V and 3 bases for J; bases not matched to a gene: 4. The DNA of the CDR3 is TGCGCCAGCAGCTCAGTACAGGGGGAAGAGACCCAGTACTTC. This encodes CASSSVQGEETQYF.

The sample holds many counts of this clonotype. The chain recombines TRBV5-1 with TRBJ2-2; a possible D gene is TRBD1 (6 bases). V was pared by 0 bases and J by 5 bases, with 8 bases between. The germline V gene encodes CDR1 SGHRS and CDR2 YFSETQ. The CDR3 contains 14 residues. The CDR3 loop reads CASSLAQGTGELFF. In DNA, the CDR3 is TGCGCCAGCAGCTTGGCCCAGGGGACCGGGGAGCTGTTTTTT.

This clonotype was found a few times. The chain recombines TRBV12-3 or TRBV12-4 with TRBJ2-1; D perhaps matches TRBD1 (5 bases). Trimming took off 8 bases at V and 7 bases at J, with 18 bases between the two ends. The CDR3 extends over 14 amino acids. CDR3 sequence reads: CASQDSNFRNEQFF. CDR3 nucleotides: TGTGCCAGCCAAGACAGTAATTTCAGGAATGAGCAGTTCTTC.

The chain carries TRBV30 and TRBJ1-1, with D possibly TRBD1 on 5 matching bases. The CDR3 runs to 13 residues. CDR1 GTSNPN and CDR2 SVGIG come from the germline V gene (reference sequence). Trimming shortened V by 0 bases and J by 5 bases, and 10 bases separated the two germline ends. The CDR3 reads CAWSVHRGTEAFF. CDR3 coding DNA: TGTGCCTGGAGTGTACATCGGGGGACTGAAGCTTTCTTT.

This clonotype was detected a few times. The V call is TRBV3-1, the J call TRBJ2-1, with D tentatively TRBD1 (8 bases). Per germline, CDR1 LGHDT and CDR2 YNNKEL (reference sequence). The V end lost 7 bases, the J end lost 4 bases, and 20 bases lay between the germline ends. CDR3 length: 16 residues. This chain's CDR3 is CASTSRGDRNYNEQFF. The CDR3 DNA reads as TGTGCCAGCACCTCCCGGGGGGACAGGAATTACAATGAGCAGTTCTTC.

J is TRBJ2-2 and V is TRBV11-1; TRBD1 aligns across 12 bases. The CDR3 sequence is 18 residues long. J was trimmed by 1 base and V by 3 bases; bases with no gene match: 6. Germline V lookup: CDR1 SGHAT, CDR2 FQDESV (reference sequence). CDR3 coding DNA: TGTGCCAGCAGCTTTGGGACAGGGGGCTTACGGAACACCGGGGAGCTGTTTTTT. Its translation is CASSFGTGGLRNTGELFF.

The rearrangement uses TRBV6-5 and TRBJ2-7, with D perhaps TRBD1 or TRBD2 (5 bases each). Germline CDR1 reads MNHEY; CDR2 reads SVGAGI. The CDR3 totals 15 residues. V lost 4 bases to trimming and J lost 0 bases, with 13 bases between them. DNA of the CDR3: TGTGCCAGCAGTTTCCGGGACGGAGTCTCCTACGAGCAGTACTTC. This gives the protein CASSFRDGVSYEQYF.

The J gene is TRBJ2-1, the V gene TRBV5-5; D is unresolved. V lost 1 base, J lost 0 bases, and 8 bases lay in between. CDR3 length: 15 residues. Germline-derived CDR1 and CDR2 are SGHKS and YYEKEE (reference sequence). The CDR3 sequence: CASSLRMSSYNEQFF. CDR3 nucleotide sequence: TGTGCCAGCAGCTTGAGAATGAGCTCCTACAATGAGCAGTTCTTC. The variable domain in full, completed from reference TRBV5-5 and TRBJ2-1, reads DAGVTQSPTHLIKTRGQQVTLRCSPISGHKSVSWYQQVLGQGPQFIFQYYEKEERGRGNFPDRFSARQFPNYSSELNVNALLLGDSALYLCASSLRMSSYNEQFFGPGTRLTVL.

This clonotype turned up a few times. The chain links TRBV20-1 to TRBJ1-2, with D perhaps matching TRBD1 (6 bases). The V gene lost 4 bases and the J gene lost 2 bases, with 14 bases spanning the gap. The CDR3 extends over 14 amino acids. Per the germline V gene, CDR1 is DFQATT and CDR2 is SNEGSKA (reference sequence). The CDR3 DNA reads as TGCAGTGCTATGTTCCGACAGGCCAACTATGGCTACACCTTC. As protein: CSAMFRQANYGYTF.

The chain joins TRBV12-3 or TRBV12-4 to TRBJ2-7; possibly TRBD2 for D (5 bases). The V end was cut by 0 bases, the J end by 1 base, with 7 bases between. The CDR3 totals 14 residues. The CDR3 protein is CASSLAWRSYEQYF. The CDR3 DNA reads TGTGCCAGCAGTTTAGCGTGGAGGTCCTACGAGCAGTACTTC.

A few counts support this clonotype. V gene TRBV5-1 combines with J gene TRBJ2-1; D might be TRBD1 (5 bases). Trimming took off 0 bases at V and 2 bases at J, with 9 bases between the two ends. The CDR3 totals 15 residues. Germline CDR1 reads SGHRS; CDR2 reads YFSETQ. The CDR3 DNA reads TGCGCCAGCAGCTTGGAGGGGCTCCCCTACAATGAGCAGTTCTTC. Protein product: CASSLEGLPYNEQFF.

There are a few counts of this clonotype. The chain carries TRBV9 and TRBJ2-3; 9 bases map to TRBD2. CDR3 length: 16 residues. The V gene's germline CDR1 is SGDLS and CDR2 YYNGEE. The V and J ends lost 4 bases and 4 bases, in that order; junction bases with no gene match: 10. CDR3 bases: TGTGCCAGCAGCACTTCGGCGGGAGGGCTCTCAGATACGCAGTATTTT. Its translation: CASSTSAGGLSDTQYF.

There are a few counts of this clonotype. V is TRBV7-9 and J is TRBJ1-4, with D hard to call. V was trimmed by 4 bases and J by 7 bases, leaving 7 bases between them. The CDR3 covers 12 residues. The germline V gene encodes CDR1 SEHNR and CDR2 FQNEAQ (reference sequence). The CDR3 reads CASSSDFEKLFF. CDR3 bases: TGTGCCAGCAGCTCGGATTTTGAAAAACTGTTTTTT.

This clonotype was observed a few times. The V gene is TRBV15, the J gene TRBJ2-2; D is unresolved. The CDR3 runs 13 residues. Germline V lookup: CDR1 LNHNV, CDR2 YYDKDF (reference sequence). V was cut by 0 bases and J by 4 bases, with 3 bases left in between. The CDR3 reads CATSRDPTGELFF. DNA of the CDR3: TGTGCCACCAGCAGAGATCCCACCGGGGAGCTGTTTTTT.

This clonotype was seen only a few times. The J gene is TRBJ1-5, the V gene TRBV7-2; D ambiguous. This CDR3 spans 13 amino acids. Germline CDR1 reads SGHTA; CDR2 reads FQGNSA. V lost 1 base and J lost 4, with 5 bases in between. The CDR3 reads CASSLDDNQPQHF. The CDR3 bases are TGTGCCAGCAGCTTAGACGATAATCAGCCCCAGCATTTT.

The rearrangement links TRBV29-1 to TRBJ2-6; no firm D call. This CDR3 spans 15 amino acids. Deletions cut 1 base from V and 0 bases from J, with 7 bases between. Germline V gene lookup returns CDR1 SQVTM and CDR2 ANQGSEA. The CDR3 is CSVEVPGSGANVLTF. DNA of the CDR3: TGCAGCGTTGAAGTACCCGGCTCTGGGGCCAACGTCCTGACTTTC.

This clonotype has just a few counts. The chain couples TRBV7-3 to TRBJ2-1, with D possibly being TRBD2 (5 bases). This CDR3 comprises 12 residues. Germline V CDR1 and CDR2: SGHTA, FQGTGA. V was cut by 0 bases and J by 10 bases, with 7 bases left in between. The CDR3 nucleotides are TGTGCCAGCAGCTTAACGGGCGGGGAGCAGTTCTTC. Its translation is CASSLTGGEQFF.

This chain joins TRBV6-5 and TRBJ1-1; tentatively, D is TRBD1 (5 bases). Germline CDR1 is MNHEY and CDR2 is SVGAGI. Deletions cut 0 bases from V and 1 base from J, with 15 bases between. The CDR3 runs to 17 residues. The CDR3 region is CASSYSYTGLGNTEAFF. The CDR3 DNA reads TGTGCCAGCAGTTACTCGTATACAGGCTTAGGGAACACTGAAGCTTTCTTT.